These 12 T cell receptor beta chains originate from one sample sequenced in a study of blood T cell repertoires in COVID-19. The table came from immunoSEQ multiplex PCR; TCRdb's copy has only in-frame clones and leaves some out. The sample yields 120,000 to 150,000 clones, roughly 85% seen once. The specimen sequenced was peripheral blood. The receptors originated from a man aged 45-65 years with acute or convalescent COVID-19.

This chain joins TRBV27 and TRBJ2-1; 10 bases align to TRBD2. Losses at the gene ends were 6 bases for V and 12 bases for J; bases not matched to a gene: 8. In germline, CDR1 is MNHEY, CDR2 SMNVEV (reference sequence). This CDR3 comprises 13 residues. The CDR3 nucleotides read TGTGCCAGCAGCCCACTAGCGGGGCGTTGGCAGTTCTTC. Residues: CASSPLAGRWQFF.

V is TRBV6-6 and J is TRBJ1-3; D unclear. Germline CDR1 reads MNHNY; CDR2 reads SVGAGI (reference sequence). The length of the CDR3 is 15 residues. V was trimmed by 6 bases and J by 0 bases, leaving 12 bases between them. The CDR3 reads CASRPAGISGNTIYF. The CDR3 bases are TGTGCCAGCAGGCCCGCGGGGATCTCTGGAAACACCATATATTTT.

The genes are TRBV28 and TRBJ2-7; TRBD1 matches at 8 bases. J lost 1 base, V lost 6 bases, and 5 bases had no gene match. This CDR3 contains 14 residues. CDR1 is MDHEN, CDR2 SYDVKM, per germline. CDR3 sequence (DNA): TGTGCCAGCAGGCTGACAGGGGAGTCCTACGAGCAGTACTTC. Protein product: CASRLTGESYEQYF. The entire variable domain, with the rest obtained from reference TRBV28 and TRBJ2-7, is as follows: DVKVTQSSRYLVKRTGEKVFLECVQDMDHENMFWYRQDPGLGLRLIYFSYDVKMKEKGDIPEGYSVSREKKERFSLILESASTNQTSMYLCASRLTGESYEQYFGPGTRLTVT.

V usage is TRBV2 and J usage is TRBJ1-2; TRBD1 agrees at 7 bases. The V gene end was trimmed by 6 bases and the J gene end by 0 bases; junction bases not matched to a gene: 4. Germline V CDR1 and CDR2: SNHLY, FYNNEI. The CDR3 consists of 14 residues. The DNA of the CDR3 is TGTGCCAGCAGGCCGGGACAGTCTAACTATGGCTACACCTTC. Translating it yields CASRPGQSNYGYTF.

This clone was detected only a few times. The V gene is TRBV19, the J gene TRBJ1-1; the match to TRBD1 covers 8 bases. The CDR3 has 14 residues. The germline V gene encodes CDR1 LNHDA and CDR2 SQIVND (reference sequence). Trimming removed 5 bases from V and 1 base from J; junction bases left unmatched: 3. The CDR3 reads CASSRQGTNTEAFF. The CDR3 DNA follows: TGTGCCAGTAGTCGACAGGGGACGAACACTGAAGCTTTCTTT.

The CDR3 bases are TGTGCCAGCAGCCCCGGGGGGACGGCTACCTACGAGCAGTACTTC. The encoded protein is CASSPGGTATYEQYF. The chain carries TRBV6-5 and TRBJ2-7; TRBD2 agrees at 7 bases. The CDR3 runs to 15 residues. CDR1 is MNHEY, CDR2 SVGAGI, per germline. Trimming removed 6 bases from V and 2 bases from J; junction bases left unmatched: 10.

J is TRBJ1-2 and V is TRBV28; D is unclear. The germline gives CDR1 MDHEN, CDR2 SYDVKM. V was trimmed by 3 bases and J by 4 bases, leaving 6 bases between them. The CDR3 consists of 12 residues. This CDR3 reads CASSLEVYGYTF. CDR3 DNA sequence: TGTGCCAGCAGTTTGGAGGTCTATGGCTACACCTTC.

The chain carries TRBV30 and TRBJ1-3; 9 bases line up with TRBD1. CDR1 and CDR2 (germline): GTSNPN, SVGIG (reference sequence). With 6 bases clipped from V and 4 bases from J, the junction kept 4 bases outside the gene matches. The CDR3 contains 13 residues. CDR3: CACYRGRGNTIYF. The CDR3 coding sequence is TGTGCCTGTTACAGGGGGCGCGGAAACACCATATATTTT.

This chain uses TRBV10-3 with TRBJ2-3, with 11 bases fitting TRBD2. Germline V gene lookup returns CDR1 ENHRY and CDR2 SYGVKD. The CDR3 sequence is 19 residues long. The V gene end was trimmed by 4 bases and the J gene end by 1 base; junction bases not matched to a gene: 13. CDR3 in DNA: TGTGCCATCAGTGTTTACGGGACTAGCGGCCTACATGGCACAGATACGCAGTATTTT. It codes for CAISVYGTSGLHGTDTQYF.

This clone was picked up a small number of times. V usage is TRBV12-3 or TRBV12-4 and J usage is TRBJ1-4; no definite D call. Trimming took off 4 bases at V and 8 bases at J, with 11 bases between the two ends. The CDR3 loop spans 13 amino acids. The CDR3 DNA follows: TGTGCCAGCAGTTCCGCTATCCGGGAAAAACTGTTTTTT. The encoded protein is CASSSAIREKLFF.

The chain uses TRBV6-5 and TRBJ1-5; the D is unclear. This CDR3 is built from 13 residues. Trimming took 8 bases from V and 2 from J, leaving 10 bases between them. Germline CDR1 reads MNHEY; CDR2 reads SVGAGI. The CDR3 loop is CASVGRGNQPQHF. CDR3 DNA sequence: TGTGCCAGCGTAGGCCGGGGCAATCAGCCCCAGCATTTT.

The V and J genes are TRBV2 and TRBJ2-2; TRBD2 agrees at 9 bases. Germline V gives CDR1 SNHLY, CDR2 FYNNEI. Germline trimming cut 11 bases from V and 2 bases from J; bases unmatched to any gene: 18. The CDR3 is 18 amino acids. The CDR3 loop reads CARGGGSLVTVNTGELFF. In DNA, the CDR3 is TGTGCCCGCGGGGGGGGCTCTTTAGTAACTGTTAACACCGGGGAGCTGTTTTTT.